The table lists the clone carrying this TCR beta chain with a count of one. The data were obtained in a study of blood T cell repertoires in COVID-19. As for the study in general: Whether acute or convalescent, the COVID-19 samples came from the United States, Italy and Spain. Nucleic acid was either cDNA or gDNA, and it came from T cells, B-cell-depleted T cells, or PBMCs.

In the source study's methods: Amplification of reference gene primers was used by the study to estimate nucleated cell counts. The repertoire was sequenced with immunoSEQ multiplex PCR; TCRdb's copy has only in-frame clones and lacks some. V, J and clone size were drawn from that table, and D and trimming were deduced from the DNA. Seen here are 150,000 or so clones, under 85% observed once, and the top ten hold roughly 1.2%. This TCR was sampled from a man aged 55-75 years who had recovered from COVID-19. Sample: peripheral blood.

The CDR3 region is CASSLGQGPQPQHF. In DNA form, the CDR3 reads TGTGCCAGCAGCTTGGGGCAGGGGCCACAGCCCCAGCATTTT. The V and J genes are TRBV7-2 and TRBJ1-5; D is perhaps TRBD1 (6 bases). Germline CDR1 is SGHTA and CDR2 is FQGNSA. CDR3 size: 14 residues. Between the trimmed V and J ends, which lost 3 bases and 7 bases, there was a span of 13 bases.